This T cell receptor beta chain is drawn from a study of CD8 T cells in Susac syndrome. TCR beta sequencing covered blood CD8+ and CD4+ T cells. The CD8+ and CD4+ T cells were isolated magnetically using a negative isolation approach, whereas the TEMRA cells were enriched by FACS. Random hexamers were used to reverse transcribe roughly 0.45 to 1 ug of RNA. Multiplex PCR with immunoSEQ amplified the TCR beta CDR3 across 54 Vbeta and 13 Jbeta. Each CDR3 protein gets one entry after TCRdb re-called the immunoSEQ multiplex PCR reads with MiXCR. This table holds more than 70,000 distinct CDR3 sequences, roughly nine tenths found once. Looked up from germline, CDR1 is LGHDT and CDR2 is YNNKEL (reference sequence). This CDR3 spans 14 amino acids. V was pared by 7 bases and J by 6 bases, with 8 bases of the junction left unmatched.

The clonotype originates from a human donor with multiple sclerosis. The rearrangement links TRBV3-1 to TRBJ1-1, with 10 bases that match TRBD1. The sequencing sample was made of CD8+ T cells from PBMCs. CDR3 DNA: TGTGCCAGCACCCTGGACAGGGGGGGCCCTGAAGCTTTCTTT. Translation: CASTLDRGGPEAFF.